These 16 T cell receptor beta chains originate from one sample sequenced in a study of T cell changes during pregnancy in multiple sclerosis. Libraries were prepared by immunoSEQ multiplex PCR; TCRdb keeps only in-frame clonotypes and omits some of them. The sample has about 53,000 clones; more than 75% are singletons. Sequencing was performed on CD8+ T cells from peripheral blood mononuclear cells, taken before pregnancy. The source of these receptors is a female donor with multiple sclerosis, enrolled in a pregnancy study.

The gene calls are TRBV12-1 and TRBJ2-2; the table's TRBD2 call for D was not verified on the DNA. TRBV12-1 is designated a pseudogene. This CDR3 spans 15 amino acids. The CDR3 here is CASSLAGANTGELFF. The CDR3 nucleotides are TGTGCCAGCAGCTTGGCCGGGGCGAACACCGGGGAGCTGTTTTTT.

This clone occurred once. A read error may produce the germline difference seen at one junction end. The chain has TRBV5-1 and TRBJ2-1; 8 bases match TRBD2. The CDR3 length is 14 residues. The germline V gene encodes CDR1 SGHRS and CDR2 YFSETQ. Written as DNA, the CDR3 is TGCGCCAGCAGGTTGGAAGCGGGGGACAATGAGCAGTTCTTC. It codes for CASRLEAGDNEQFF.

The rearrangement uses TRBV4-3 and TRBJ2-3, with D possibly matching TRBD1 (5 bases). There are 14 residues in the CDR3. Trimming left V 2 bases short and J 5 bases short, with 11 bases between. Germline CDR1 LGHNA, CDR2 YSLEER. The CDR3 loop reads CASSQYQGKDTQYF. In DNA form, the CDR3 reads TGCGCCAGCAGCCAATATCAGGGAAAAGATACGCAGTATTTT.

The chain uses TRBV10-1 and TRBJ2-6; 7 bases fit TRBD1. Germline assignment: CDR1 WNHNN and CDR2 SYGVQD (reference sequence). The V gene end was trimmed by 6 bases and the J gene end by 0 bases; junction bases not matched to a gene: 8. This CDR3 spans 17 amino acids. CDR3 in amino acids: CASSQGQASSGANVLTF. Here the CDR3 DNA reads TGCGCCAGCAGCCAAGGACAGGCGAGCTCTGGGGCCAACGTCCTGACTTTC.

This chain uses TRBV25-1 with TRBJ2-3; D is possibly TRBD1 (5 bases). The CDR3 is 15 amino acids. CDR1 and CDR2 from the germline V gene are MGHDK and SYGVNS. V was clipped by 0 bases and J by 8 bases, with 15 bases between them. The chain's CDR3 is CASSEYFIGAGTQYF. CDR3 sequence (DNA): TGTGCCAGCAGTGAATATTTTATAGGGGCCGGTACGCAGTATTTT.

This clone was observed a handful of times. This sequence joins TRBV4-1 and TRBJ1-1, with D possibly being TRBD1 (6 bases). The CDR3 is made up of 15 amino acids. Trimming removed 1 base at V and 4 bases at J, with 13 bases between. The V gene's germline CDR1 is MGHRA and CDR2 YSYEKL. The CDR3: CASSQGGTPSTEAFF. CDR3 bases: TGCGCCAGCAGCCAAGGAGGGACACCAAGCACTGAAGCTTTCTTT.

The CDR3 is CASRWAGNEQFF. In DNA, the CDR3 is TGTGCCAGCCGATGGGCTGGTAATGAGCAGTTCTTC. The rearrangement uses TRBV2 and TRBJ2-1, with no clear D. The ends were cut back, 8 bases at V and 7 bases at J, with 12 bases in the middle. The V gene's germline CDR1 is SNHLY and CDR2 FYNNEI. This CDR3 contains 12 residues.

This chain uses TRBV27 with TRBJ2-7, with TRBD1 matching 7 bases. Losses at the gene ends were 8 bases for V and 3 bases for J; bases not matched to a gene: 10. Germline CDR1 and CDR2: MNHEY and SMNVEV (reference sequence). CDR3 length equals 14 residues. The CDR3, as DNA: TGTGCCAGCCGAATCTACCGGGACAGCTACGAGCAGTACTTC. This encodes CASRIYRDSYEQYF.

CDR3 residues: CASSPGGATYEQYF. The DNA of the CDR3 is TGTGCCAGCAGCCCCGGGGGGGCAACCTACGAGCAGTACTTC. J is TRBJ2-7 and V is TRBV27; 8 nucleotides match TRBD2. CDR3 length: 14 residues. The junction had 6 bases not matched to a gene; V was cut back by 6 bases and J by 2 bases. In germline, CDR1 is MNHEY, CDR2 SMNVEV (reference sequence).

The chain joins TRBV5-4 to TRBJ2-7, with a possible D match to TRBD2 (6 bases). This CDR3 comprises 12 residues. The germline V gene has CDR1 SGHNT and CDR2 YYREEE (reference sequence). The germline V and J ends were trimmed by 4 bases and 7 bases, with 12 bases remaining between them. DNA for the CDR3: TGTGCCAGCAGCGGGACTTGGTCGGAGCAGTACTTC. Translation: CASSGTWSEQYF.

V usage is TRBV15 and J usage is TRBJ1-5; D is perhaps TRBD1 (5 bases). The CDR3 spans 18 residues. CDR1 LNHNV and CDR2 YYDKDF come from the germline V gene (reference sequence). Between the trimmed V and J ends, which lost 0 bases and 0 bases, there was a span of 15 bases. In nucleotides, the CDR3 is TGTGCCACCAGCAGAGATCTTCTCCCGACAGTTAGCAATCAGCCCCAGCATTTT. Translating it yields CATSRDLLPTVSNQPQHF.

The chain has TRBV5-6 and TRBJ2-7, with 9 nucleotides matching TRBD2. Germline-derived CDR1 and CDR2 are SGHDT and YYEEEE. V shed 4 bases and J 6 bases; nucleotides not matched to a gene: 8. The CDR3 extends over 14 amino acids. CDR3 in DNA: TGTGCCAGCAGCATAGCCGGGACTAGCTCCGAGCAGTACTTC. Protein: CASSIAGTSSEQYF. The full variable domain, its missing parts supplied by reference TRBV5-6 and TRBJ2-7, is DAGVTQSPTHLIKTRGQQVTLRCSPKSGHDTVSWYQQALGQGPQFIFQYYEEEERQRGNFPDRFSGHQFPNYSSELNVNALLLGDSALYLCASSIAGTSSEQYFGPGTRLTVT.

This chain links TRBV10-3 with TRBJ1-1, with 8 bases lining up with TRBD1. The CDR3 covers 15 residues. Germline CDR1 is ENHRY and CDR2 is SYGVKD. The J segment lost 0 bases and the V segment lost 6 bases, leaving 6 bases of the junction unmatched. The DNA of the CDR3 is TGTGCCATCAGCCACGGACAGGGTTTGAACACTGAAGCTTTCTTT. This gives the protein CAISHGQGLNTEAFF.

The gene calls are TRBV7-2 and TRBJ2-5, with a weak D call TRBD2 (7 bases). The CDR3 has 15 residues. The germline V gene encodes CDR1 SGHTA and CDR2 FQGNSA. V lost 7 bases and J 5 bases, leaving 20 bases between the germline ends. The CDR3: CASNGEGGAWETQYF. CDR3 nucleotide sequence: TGTGCCAGCAACGGGGAGGGGGGAGCCTGGGAGACCCAGTACTTC. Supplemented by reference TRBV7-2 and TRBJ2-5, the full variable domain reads GAGVSQSPSNKVTEKGKDVELRCDPISGHTALYWYRQSLGQGLEFLIYFQGNSAPDKSGLPSDRFSAERTGGSVSTLTIQRTQQEDSAVYLCASNGEGGAWETQYFGPGTRLLVL.

CDR3: CASREGSYGYTF. The CDR3 coding sequence is TGTGCCAGCAGGGAGGGGTCCTATGGCTACACCTTC. V gene TRBV6-1 combines with J gene TRBJ1-2, with D possibly TRBD1 on 5 matching bases. Trimming took 6 bases from V and 4 from J, leaving 9 bases between them. This CDR3 has 12 amino acids. Germline V gene data show CDR1 as MNHNS and CDR2 as SASEGT.

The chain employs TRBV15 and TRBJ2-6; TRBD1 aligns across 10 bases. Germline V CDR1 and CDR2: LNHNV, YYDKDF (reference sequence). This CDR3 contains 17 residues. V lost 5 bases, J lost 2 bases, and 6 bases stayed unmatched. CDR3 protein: CATSPGQGRAGANVLTF. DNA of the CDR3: TGTGCCACCAGCCCGGGACAGGGGCGCGCTGGGGCCAACGTCCTGACTTTC.